This TCR beta chain stems from a study of spatial heterogeneity in lung cancer. Time point defined: sample taken at primary tumor resection. Unsorted tumor, nontumor lung tissue or cryopreserved PBMC supplied the whole RNA. Each CDR3 protein is one row after TCRdb ran MiXCR on the 5' RACE reads. The sample has some 4,100 distinct CDR3 sequences, about 24% seen once. The CDR3 covers 14 residues. Germline-derived CDR1 and CDR2 are MNHEY and SVGAGI. The V gene end was trimmed by 4 bases and the J gene end by 9 bases; junction bases not matched to a gene: 7. By share, this clonotype ranks as medium-sized. Little can be read into the size of this beta chain, an off-target read in a library designed for alpha chains.

The gene calls are TRBV6-5 and TRBJ2-1, with TRBD2 identical over 9 bases. Sequences were derived from PBMCs, sampled at surgery. The receptor was isolated from a female donor with early-stage non-small cell lung cancer. The CDR3 sequence: CASSSGTSSAEQFF. The DNA of the CDR3 is TGTGCCAGCAGTTCCGGGACTAGCTCGGCTGAGCAGTTCTTC.